Presented here are 22 T cell receptor beta chains from one specimen sequenced in a study of CD8 T cells in Susac syndrome. RNA amounts of about 0.5 to 1 ug underwent reverse transcription with random hexamers. TCRdb reprocessed the immunoSEQ multiplex PCR reads with MiXCR, giving one entry per CDR3 protein. Found here are fewer than 80,000 distinct CDR3 sequences, less than 95% of them singletons; the top ten hold about 0.5%. Input material: CD8+ T cells from PBMCs. The source is a human donor with Susac syndrome.

This rearrangement joins TRBV7-9 to TRBJ2-5, with D tentatively TRBD1 (6 bases). The CDR3 has 13 amino acids. Germline assignment: CDR1 SEHNR and CDR2 FQNEAQ (reference sequence). V dropped 1 base and J dropped 4 bases, with 7 bases sitting between them. CDR3 region: CASSLEGGETQYF. In nucleotides, the CDR3 is TGTGCCAGCAGCTTAGAAGGGGGAGAGACCCAGTACTTC.

This clonotype was detected once. The V gene is TRBV28, the J gene TRBJ2-1, with 7 bases that match TRBD2. The V and J ends lost 4 bases and 5 bases, in that order; junction bases with no gene match: 11. The CDR3 runs to 16 residues. CDR1 MDHEN and CDR2 SYDVKM come from the germline V gene. The CDR3 nucleotides are TGTGCCAGCAGTTCCCTTGGGGGGGAGGAAAACAATGAGCAGTTCTTC. Protein sequence: CASSSLGGEENNEQFF.

This rearrangement joins TRBV12-3 or TRBV12-4 to TRBJ2-7; D is ambiguous. The V end was cut by 6 bases, the J end by 3 bases, with 12 bases between. The CDR3 sequence is 13 residues long. CDR3 sequence reads: CASRPQGFYEQYF. The DNA of the CDR3 is TGTGCCAGCAGACCGCAAGGGTTCTACGAGCAGTACTTC.

The genes are TRBV9 and TRBJ1-4; D is ambiguous. V lost 2 bases and J lost 7, with 12 bases in between. The CDR3 is 14 residues long. Germline CDR1 and CDR2: SGDLS and YYNGEE. The CDR3, as DNA: TGTGCCAGCAGCGTTGTCGAGGGCAGTGAAAAACTGTTTTTT. This translates into CASSVVEGSEKLFF.

The CDR3 loop is CASTLWGARNNEQFF. CDR3 DNA: TGTGCCAGCACCTTATGGGGGGCTCGGAACAATGAGCAGTTCTTC. The genes are TRBV28 and TRBJ2-1; D may correspond to TRBD1 or TRBD2 (6 bases each). The CDR3 is 15 amino acids. V lost 7 bases to trimming and J lost 5 bases, with 18 bases between them. CDR1 is MDHEN and CDR2 is SYDVKM in the germline V gene.

The gene calls are TRBV4-3 and TRBJ2-7; D is perhaps TRBD1 or TRBD2 (6 bases each). Germline V gene lookup returns CDR1 LGHNA and CDR2 YSLEER. V was clipped by 1 base and J by 5 bases, with 15 bases between them. The CDR3 sequence is 15 residues long. The CDR3 reads CASSQGDLGGDEQYF. DNA for the CDR3: TGCGCCAGCAGCCAAGGAGATTTGGGGGGCGACGAGCAGTACTTC.

The CDR3, as DNA: TGTGCCAGCAGTTCAAGGTTCAATCAGCCCCAGCATTTT. Protein sequence: CASSSRFNQPQHF. This rearrangement joins TRBV12-3 or TRBV12-4 to TRBJ1-5; no definite D call. Trimming took 4 bases from V and 3 from J, leaving 7 bases between them. The CDR3 is 13 amino acids.

Written as DNA, the CDR3 is TGTGCCAGCAGTTACTCGTTAGGGGGCGAGCAGTACTTC. It codes for CASSYSLGGEQYF. This chain uses TRBV6-5 with TRBJ2-7; possibly TRBD1 for D (6 bases). Germline assignment: CDR1 MNHEY and CDR2 SVGAGI. This CDR3 region has 13 residues. The V end lost 0 bases, the J end lost 6 bases, and 9 bases lay between the germline ends.

The V and J genes are TRBV29-1 and TRBJ1-3; maybe TRBD1 (6 bases). CDR1 and CDR2 (germline): SQVTM, ANQGSEA. The ends were cut back, 5 bases at V and 0 bases at J, with 11 bases in the middle. The CDR3 has 14 amino acids. DNA for the CDR3: TGCAGCGTTAGGGGGGGGTTCTCTGGAAACACCATATATTTT. The encoded protein is CSVRGGFSGNTIYF. Drawing the rest from reference TRBV29-1 and TRBJ1-3, the complete variable domain is SAVISQKPSRDICQRGTSLTIQCQVDSQVTMMFWYRQQPGQSLTLIATANQGSEATYESGFVIDKFPISRPNLTFSTLTVSNMSPEDSSIYLCSVRGGFSGNTIYFGEGSWLTVV.

The chain combines TRBV24-1 with TRBJ2-5, with 10 bases lining up with TRBD1. Germline loops: CDR1 KGHDR, CDR2 SFDVKD. Germline trimming cut 9 bases from V and 4 bases from J; bases unmatched to any gene: 7. The CDR3 loop spans 14 amino acids. CDR3 sequence (DNA): TGTGCCACCTCGGGACAGGGGTCAGGAGAGACCCAGTACTTC. It codes for CATSGQGSGETQYF.

V gene TRBV6-5 combines with J gene TRBJ2-1; D perhaps matches TRBD1 (5 bases). The germline V gene encodes CDR1 MNHEY and CDR2 SVGAGI. This CDR3 spans 13 amino acids. Trimming pared 8 bases from V and 0 bases from J, leaving 8 bases between. The CDR3 here is CASGASSYNEQFF. The CDR3 nucleotides read TGTGCCAGCGGGGCGAGCTCCTACAATGAGCAGTTCTTC.

Concerning this clonotype itself: Sequence at one end of the junction differs from germline and may be a read error. This rearrangement joins TRBV7-2 to TRBJ2-7, with D tentatively TRBD1 (5 bases). The CDR3 is made up of 14 amino acids. The V gene's germline CDR1 is SGHTA and CDR2 FQGNSA. Here the CDR3 DNA reads TGTGCCAGCAGTTTAGTTTCAGGGCCCTACGAGCAGTACTTC. Its translation is CASSLVSGPYEQYF.

V gene TRBV9 combines with J gene TRBJ2-1, with TRBD2 matching 9 bases. V lost 4 bases to trimming and J lost 0 bases; unmatched junction nucleotides: 8. Germline-derived CDR1 and CDR2 are SGDLS and YYNGEE. The CDR3 runs to 17 residues. In nucleotides, the CDR3 is TGTGCCAGCAGCCCTCGACTAGCGGCGAGCTCCTACAATGAGCAGTTCTTC. It encodes CASSPRLAASSYNEQFF.

V and J are TRBV2 and TRBJ2-1; 8 nucleotides line up with TRBD1. This CDR3 has 14 amino acids. The V gene's germline CDR1 is SNHLY and CDR2 FYNNEI. V gave up 7 bases and J gave up 8 bases; unmatched junction bases: 10. CDR3 bases: TGTGCCAGCACGATGCAGGACAGGGCATATGAGCAGTTCTTC. Translated, it gives CASTMQDRAYEQFF.

The chain is built from TRBV7-9 and TRBJ2-1, with 7 bases fitting TRBD2. The CDR3 has 14 residues. In germline, CDR1 is SEHNR, CDR2 FQNEAQ (reference sequence). V trimming: 3 bases; J trimming: 8 bases; junction bases outside the gene matches: 7. Written as DNA, the CDR3 is TGTGCCAGCAGCTTGAGCGGGGTGATCTATGAGCAGTTCTTC. Translation gives CASSLSGVIYEQFF.

Here the CDR3 reads CASSSPTSGEYQETQYF. CDR3 DNA sequence: TGTGCCAGCAGTTCTCCGACTAGCGGGGAGTACCAAGAGACCCAGTACTTC. The chain links TRBV28 to TRBJ2-5, with TRBD2 matching over 11 bases. This CDR3 has 17 amino acids. Germline assignment: CDR1 MDHEN and CDR2 SYDVKM. J lost 0 bases, V lost 4 bases, and 7 bases had no gene match.

The chain carries TRBV5-4 and TRBJ2-7, with D tentatively TRBD1 or TRBD2 (5 bases each). V shed 4 bases and J shed 7 bases, with 15 bases lying between them. CDR1 is SGHNT and CDR2 is YYREEE in the germline V gene (reference sequence). This CDR3 comprises 13 residues. The CDR3 is CASSLGERAEQYF. CDR3 DNA: TGTGCCAGCAGCCTGGGGGAACGCGCAGAGCAGTACTTC.

V and J are TRBV3-1 and TRBJ2-1; D perhaps matches TRBD2 (6 bases). The CDR3 extends over 19 amino acids. Trimming stripped 2 bases from V and 3 bases from J, with 23 bases between. The germline V gene encodes CDR1 LGHDT and CDR2 YNNKEL (reference sequence). CDR3 coding DNA: TGTGCCAGCAGCCAATGGGGGACTGGAGGAGCTCGCAGCTACAATGAGCAGTTCTTC. Encoded protein: CASSQWGTGGARSYNEQFF.

The J gene is TRBJ2-7, the V gene TRBV4-3; 11 nucleotides match TRBD1. The CDR3 is 19 residues long. CDR1 LGHNA and CDR2 YSLEER come from the germline V gene. The V segment lost 1 base and the J segment 0 bases; nucleotides outside the gene matches: 11. This chain's CDR3 is CASSQGFRTGGQSSYEQYF. CDR3 sequence (DNA): TGCGCCAGCAGCCAAGGTTTTCGGACAGGGGGCCAGAGCTCCTACGAGCAGTACTTC.

J is TRBJ1-1 and V is TRBV9, with TRBD1 as a possible D gene (5 bases). CDR3 length: 15 residues. Trimming shortened V by 3 bases and J by 1 base, and 13 bases separated the two germline ends. Germline V lookup: CDR1 SGDLS, CDR2 YYNGEE. This CDR3 reads CASSGARTGNTEAFF. In DNA, the CDR3 is TGTGCCAGCAGCGGAGCGAGAACAGGGAACACTGAAGCTTTCTTT.

J is TRBJ1-4 and V is TRBV7-6; D might be TRBD1 (5 bases). The CDR3 length is 14 residues. Germline CDR1 and CDR2: SGHVS and FNYEAQ. V was trimmed by 5 bases and J by 6 bases, leaving 13 bases between them. The CDR3 sequence: CASSPRDWDEKLFF. CDR3 sequence (DNA): TGTGCCAGCAGCCCCCGGGACTGGGATGAAAAACTGTTTTTT.

V and J are TRBV6-2 or TRBV6-3 and TRBJ1-1, with D unresolved. Trimming removed 7 bases from V and 2 bases from J, with 14 bases in between. CDR3 length: 14 amino acids. Germline V gene sequence: CDR1 MNHEY, CDR2 SVGEGT. CDR3 region: CASTAAGSNTEAFF. The CDR3 nucleotides read TGTGCCAGCACCGCGGCGGGCAGCAACACTGAAGCTTTCTTT.